Shown below are 3 T cell receptor beta chains from a single sample sequenced in a study of blood T cell repertoires in COVID-19. The data were produced by immunoSEQ multiplex PCR, yet TCRdb's version contains in-frame clones alone and is incomplete. The sample contains tens of thousands of clones, 80% to 90% of which appear only once. Sequenced input: peripheral blood. Source of these receptors: an elderly woman with acute or convalescent COVID-19.

The chain combines TRBV7-8 with TRBJ1-1; no reliable D call. Trimming took off 4 bases at V and 1 base at J, with 10 bases between the two ends. This CDR3 has 14 residues. Germline CDR1 SGHVS, CDR2 FQNEAQ. CDR3 protein: CASSYSGKNTEAFF. In DNA form, the CDR3 reads TGTGCCAGCAGCTACTCCGGGAAGAACACTGAAGCTTTCTTT.

This clone has a single count. This sequence joins TRBV29-1 and TRBJ2-7; no clear D gene. The CDR3 contains 12 residues. Germline CDR1 and CDR2: SQVTM and ANQGSEA. V was pared by 0 bases and J by 2 bases, with 5 bases between. The CDR3 DNA is TGCAGCGTTGAAGATCGTCCCTACGAGCAGTACTTC. Its protein product is CSVEDRPYEQYF.

The chain combines TRBV6-5 with TRBJ1-2; no definite D call. The CDR3 contains 13 residues. Germline values: CDR1 MNHEY, CDR2 SVGAGI. V lost 7 bases and J 4 bases, leaving 13 bases between the germline ends. CDR3 protein: CASMRSGLYGYTF. The DNA for the CDR3 is TGTGCCAGCATGAGGTCCGGCCTCTATGGCTACACCTTC.